This TCR beta chain was documented in a study of cytomegalovirus exposure and HLA in healthy donors. This clone was found once. The PCR was carried out with 60 Vbeta primers and 13 Jbeta primers. Clones were sequenced by immunoSEQ multiplex PCR, and TCRdb holds only the in-frame ones, with some missing. Of around 110,000 clones listed, around three quarters were seen once; the top ten hold around 4.3%. Germline values: CDR1 SGHAT, CDR2 FQNNGV. The CDR3 consists of 15 residues. J gave up 8 bases and V 5 bases, and 11 bases lay outside the gene matches. The sample was PBMCs. The chain links TRBV11-2 to TRBJ1-2, with 10 nucleotides matching TRBD1. The sequence came from a man younger than 40 in good health and CMV-seropositive. The CDR3 loop is CASSNSRQGAGGYTF. CDR3 nucleotide sequence: TGTGCCAGCAGCAATTCTAGACAGGGGGCTGGAGGCTACACCTTC. Drawing the rest from reference TRBV11-2 and TRBJ1-2, the complete variable domain is EAGVAQSPRYKIIEKRQSVAFWCNPISGHATLYWYQQILGQGPKLLIQFQNNGVVDDSQLPKDRFSAERLKGVDSTLKIQPAKLEDSAVYLCASSNSRQGAGGYTFGSGTRLTVV.